Presented here are 10 T cell receptor beta chains from one specimen sequenced in a study of blood T cell repertoires in COVID-19. TCRdb keeps only in-frame clones here, not all; method: immunoSEQ multiplex PCR. The sample lists 200,000 or so clones; approximately 80% were seen once. Sample: peripheral blood. These receptor sequences come from a human donor with acute or convalescent COVID-19. The donor label of this sample is uncertain.

This chain links TRBV6-5 with TRBJ2-5, with 11 bases fitting TRBD2. The CDR3 length is 16 residues. Germline trimming cut 2 bases from V and 2 bases from J; bases unmatched to any gene: 4. CDR1 and CDR2 from the germline V gene are MNHEY and SVGAGI. The CDR3 DNA reads as TGTGCCAGCAGTTACACTAGCGGGAGAGGACAAGAGACCCAGTACTTC. This gives the protein CASSYTSGRGQETQYF.

V and J are TRBV4-1 and TRBJ1-2; the D is unclear. V lost 4 bases, J lost 0 bases, and 12 bases lay in between. CDR3 length: 15 amino acids. Germline lookup yields CDR1 MGHRA and CDR2 YSYEKL. The CDR3 reads CASSLPEGANYGYTF. CDR3 DNA: TGCGCCAGCAGCCTCCCGGAGGGAGCTAACTATGGCTACACCTTC.

The CDR3 bases are TGTGCCAGCTCACCCCGGGACAGGGGGCTATCTTCTGGAAACACCATATATTTT. It specifies CASSPRDRGLSSGNTIYF. The V call is TRBV18, the J call TRBJ1-3; 12 bases align to TRBD1. The CDR3 sequence is 18 residues long. V dropped 3 bases and J dropped 1; count of bases not matched to a gene: 7. Germline lookup yields CDR1 KGHSH and CDR2 LQKENI. Combining the CDR3 with reference TRBV18 and TRBJ1-3 gives the whole variable domain NAGVMQNPRHLVRRRGQEARLRCSPMKGHSHVYWYRQLPEEGLKFMVYLQKENIIDESGMPKERFSAEFPKEGPSILRIQQVVRGDSAAYFCASSPRDRGLSSGNTIYFGEGSWLTVV.

The genes are TRBV30 and TRBJ1-5; D is possibly TRBD1 (6 bases). CDR1 is GTSNPN and CDR2 is SVGIG in the germline V gene (reference sequence). V lost 2 bases to trimming and J lost 4 bases, with 15 bases between them. The CDR3 has 15 residues. The CDR3 loop is CAWSYSGQGNQPQHF. CDR3 nucleotide sequence: TGTGCCTGGAGTTACTCAGGGCAGGGGAATCAGCCCCAGCATTTT.

This chain joins TRBV30 and TRBJ2-7, with D perhaps TRBD1 (5 bases). The V end was cut by 0 bases, the J end by 7 bases, with 16 bases between. Germline CDR1 is GTSNPN and CDR2 is SVGIG (reference sequence). The CDR3 has 14 residues. CDR3 protein: CAWSVWTSTLEQYF. The DNA for the CDR3 is TGTGCCTGGAGTGTATGGACATCCACCTTGGAGCAGTACTTC.

The V call is TRBV11-2, the J call TRBJ2-7; no clear D. The CDR3 length is 12 residues. V was trimmed by 8 bases and J by 2 bases, leaving 10 bases between them. Germline V gene sequence: CDR1 SGHAT, CDR2 FQNNGV. Written as DNA, the CDR3 is TGTGCCAGCGGCCTGAGCGCCTACGAGCAGTACTTC. It encodes CASGLSAYEQYF.

The DNA of the CDR3 is TGTGCCAGCACCGAATCGGGACAGGGCTATGGCTACACCTTC. It encodes CASTESGQGYGYTF. The chain joins TRBV6-5 to TRBJ1-2; 9 bases are shared with TRBD1. The CDR3 is 14 amino acids. V was clipped by 7 bases and J by 4 bases; unmatched bases: 7. The V gene's germline CDR1 is MNHEY and CDR2 SVGAGI.

This CDR3 reads CASSLGPHIQYF. CDR3 in DNA: TGTGCCAGCAGTTTAGGCCCACACATTCAGTACTTC. This chain connects TRBV28 to TRBJ2-4, with D uncertain. The CDR3 is 12 residues long. CDR1 and CDR2 (germline): MDHEN, SYDVKM. Between the trimmed V and J ends, which lost 2 bases and 8 bases, there was a span of 7 bases.

In its sample, this clone was seen once. This chain links TRBV7-2 with TRBJ2-3, with 14 positions matching TRBD2. CDR1 is SGHTA and CDR2 is FQGNSA in the germline V gene. V lost 5 bases and J lost 6; bases outside the gene matches: 10. This CDR3 is 17 amino acids long. The DNA for the CDR3 is TGTGCCAGCAGCCAACTGGGACTAGCGGGAGAGGGGGATACGCAGTATTTT. This translates into CASSQLGLAGEGDTQYF.

The V gene is TRBV5-1, the J gene TRBJ1-4; 7 positions match TRBD1. The CDR3 loop spans 14 amino acids. The V gene end was trimmed by 4 bases and the J gene end by 7 bases; junction bases not matched to a gene: 7. Germline values: CDR1 SGHRS, CDR2 YFSETQ. In DNA, the CDR3 is TGCGCCAGCAGCCAGACAGGGTTTGGTGAAAAACTGTTTTTT. This encodes CASSQTGFGEKLFF.